This entry concerns a single T cell receptor beta chain. Its target is unknown. In the same sample, other DNA sequences code for this CDR3. Expressed TCRB transcripts got sequenced, as all isolated RNA was reverse transcribed. Produced via immunoSEQ multiplex PCR; TCRdb's table is partial and in-frame only. Here the sample spans around 450,000 clones, over 9.5% being singletons. Trimming stripped 3 bases from V and 4 bases from J, with 12 bases between. The CDR3 spans 13 residues. CDR1 is SQVTM, CDR2 ANQGSEA, per germline. The record originates from a study of beta chain features in type 1 diabetes. Across the whole study: No age, gender or cell yield differences were seen between patients and healthy donors.

Study-level points and caveats: Whether HLA type influences TCRB rearrangement remained unresolved here.

The TCR originated in a woman aged 18-29 years in good health. The sequencing sample was made of naive CD4+ T cells from blood. The rearrangement joins TRBV29-1 to TRBJ2-5; maybe TRBD2 (6 bases). DNA for the CDR3: TGCAGCGTTGAGCGCGGGGTCGGAGAGACCCAGTACTTC. Amino acids: CSVERGVGETQYF.